This entry is about one T cell receptor (beta chain). Its antigen is not identified. The PCR was carried out with 60 Vbeta primers and 13 Jbeta primers. Libraries were prepared by immunoSEQ multiplex PCR; TCRdb keeps only in-frame clonotypes and omits some of them. The table includes 180,000 or so clones, roughly 80% detected once. The CDR3 sequence is 16 residues long. The germline V gene encodes CDR1 SGHRS and CDR2 YFSETQ. J gave up 5 bases and V 5 bases, and 10 bases lay outside the gene matches. The sample comes from a study of cytomegalovirus exposure and HLA in healthy donors. General study results and limits: Listed as cytomegalovirus-associated were 150 to 200 TCR beta chains. A later analysis found most CMV-associated TCR beta chains apparently HLA-restricted.

The chain joins TRBV5-1 to TRBJ1-4; 9 bases fit TRBD1. This clonotype originated in a girl between 10 and 17 years old in good health and CMV-seropositive. Sequenced sample: PBMCs. The CDR3 reads CASRSAFTGGNEKLFF. The CDR3 DNA follows: TGCGCCAGCAGAAGTGCTTTCACAGGGGGCAATGAAAAACTGTTTTTT. The full variable domain, rest sourced from reference TRBV5-1 and TRBJ1-4, is KAGVTQTPRYLIKTRGQQVTLSCSPISGHRSVSWYQQTPGQGLQFLFEYFSETQRNKGNFPGRFSGRQFSNSRSEMNVSTLELGDSALYLCASRSAFTGGNEKLFFGSGTQLSVL.